These T cell receptor beta chains were read from a single sample in a study of blood T cell repertoires in COVID-19. Generated by immunoSEQ multiplex PCR, the TCRdb table keeps only in-frame clones and is missing some. The sample carries 35,000 to 50,000 clones, more than 75% recorded once. The sequenced material came from peripheral blood. The source of these receptors is an elderly man with acute or convalescent COVID-19. CDR3s include the opening cysteine and the closing phenylalanine or tryptophan. Fields, in order: J gene, clone size, D gene, V gene, CDR3 DNA, CDR3 protein. A D gene is named only where the DNA matches it firmly. For some rows the clone size is stated as once, few or many, or as a class when expanded; others skip it.

TRBJ1-6 | - | TRBD1 | TRBV7-9 | TGTGCCAGCAGCACAGGGGTAGGTTCACCCCTCCACTTT | CASSTGVGSPLHF
TRBJ2-1 | few | - | TRBV28 | TGTGCCAGCAGGGACGACAGAACTTACTACAATGAGCAGTTCTTC | CASRDDRTYYNEQFF
TRBJ2-2 | once | - | TRBV15 | TGTGCCACCAGTCTTCGCCAGGGGAATACCGGGGAGCTGTTTTTT | CATSLRQGNTGELFF
TRBJ2-3 | - | - | TRBV7-3 | TGTGCCAGCAGCTTAAGTTTAGCAGATACGCAGTATTTT | CASSLSLADTQYF
TRBJ1-1 | - | - | TRBV7-6 | TGTGCCAGCAGCTTACAGGGGCCTAACACTGAAGCTTTCTTT | CASSLQGPNTEAFF
TRBJ2-2 | - | - | TRBV4-1 | TGCGCCAGCAGCCAAGTAGCTAGCGACACCGGGGAGCTGTTTTTT | CASSQVASDTGELFF
TRBJ2-4 | - | TRBD2 | TRBV11-2 | TGTGCCAGCAGCCCACCCGGGACTAGAAGAAACATTCAGTACTTC | CASSPPGTRRNIQYF
TRBJ2-2 | few | - | TRBV5-4 | TGTGCCAGCAGCTCGGGATACTTGAACACCGGGGAGCTGTTTTTT | CASSSGYLNTGELFF
TRBJ2-1 | - | TRBD2 | TRBV5-1 | TGCGCCAGCAGCCCCGGACTAGCGGGGAGGGATGAGCAGTTCTTC | CASSPGLAGRDEQFF
TRBJ2-3 | few | - | TRBV5-5 | TGTGCCAGCAGCTTTTACAGGGACACAGATACGCAGTATTTT | CASSFYRDTDTQYF
TRBJ2-7 | - | - | TRBV20-1 | TGCAGTGCTAGTCTCGAGTACGAGCAGTACTTC | CSASLEYEQYF
TRBJ2-7 | few | - | TRBV27 | TGTGCCAGCAGTTTATTAGGTAGCCGCGAGCAGTACTTC | CASSLLGSREQYF
TRBJ2-7 | few | TRBD2 | TRBV6-5 | TGTGCCAGCAGACCGGGACTAGCGGCCTACGAGCAGTACTTC | CASRPGLAAYEQYF
TRBJ1-4 | - | TRBD1 | TRBV23-1 | TGCGCCAGCAGCCTAACGACAGGGGGTTATGAAAAACTGTTTTTT | CASSLTTGGYEKLFF
TRBJ2-7 | - | TRBD1 | TRBV18 | TGTGCCAGCTCACCATACCGAGACAGGGTCTACGAGCAGTACTTC | CASSPYRDRVYEQYF
TRBJ1-3 | - | - | TRBV2 | TGTGCCAGCAGTGAAGAAGGCAGGGCGGCTGGAAACACCATATATTTT | CASSEEGRAAGNTIYF
TRBJ2-3 | few | TRBD2 | TRBV10-3 | TGTGCCATCAGTGCGACTAGCGGGGGGGCAGATACGCAGTATTTT | CAISATSGGADTQYF
TRBJ2-5 | - | - | TRBV19 | TGTGCCAGTAGTATAGGCAGGAAAGAGACCCAGTACTTC | CASSIGRKETQYF
TRBJ2-6 | - | - | TRBV18 | TGTGCCAGCTCATTCACTCAGGGGACCTCTGGGGCCAACGTCCTGACTTTC | CASSFTQGTSGANVLTF
TRBJ2-7 | - | TRBD2 | TRBV4-1 | TGCGCCAGCAGCCAAGATTCACTAGCGGGGGCCGCCTACGAGCAGTACTTC | CASSQDSLAGAAYEQYF
TRBJ2-7 | - | TRBD2 | TRBV3-1/TRBV3-2 | TGTGCCAGCAGCCTCGGCGGGGGGGGGTACGAGCAGTACTTC | CASSLGGGGYEQYF
TRBJ2-5 | - | TRBD1 | TRBV5-6 | TGTGCCAGCAGCTATACAGGGGAGGAGACCCAGTACTTC | CASSYTGEETQYF
TRBJ2-7 | - | - | TRBV11-2 | TGTGCCAGCAGCCCTGGGGTAGGGGGGCAGTACTTC | CASSPGVGGQYF
TRBJ1-1 | once | - | TRBV20-1 | TGCAGTGCCTCTCACACTGAAGCTTTCTTT | CSASHTEAFF
TRBJ1-5 | - | - | TRBV11-2 | TGTGCCAGCAGCTTAGTCAGGGATCAGCCCCAGCATTTT | CASSLVRDQPQHF